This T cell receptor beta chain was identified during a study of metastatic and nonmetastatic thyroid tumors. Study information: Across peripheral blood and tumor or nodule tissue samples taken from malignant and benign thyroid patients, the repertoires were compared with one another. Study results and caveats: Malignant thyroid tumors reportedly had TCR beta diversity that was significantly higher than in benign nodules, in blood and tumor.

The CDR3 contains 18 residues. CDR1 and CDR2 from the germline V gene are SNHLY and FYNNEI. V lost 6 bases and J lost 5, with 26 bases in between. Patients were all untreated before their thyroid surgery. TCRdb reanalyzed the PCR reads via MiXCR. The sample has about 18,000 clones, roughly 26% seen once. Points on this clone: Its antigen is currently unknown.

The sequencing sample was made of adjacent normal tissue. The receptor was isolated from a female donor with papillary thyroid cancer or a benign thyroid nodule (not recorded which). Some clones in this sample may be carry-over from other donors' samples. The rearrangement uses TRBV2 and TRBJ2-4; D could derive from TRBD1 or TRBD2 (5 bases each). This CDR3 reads CASSAGAPGWLGENIQYF. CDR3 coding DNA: TGTGCCAGCAGCGCCGGGGCACCAGGGTGGTTAGGGGAAAACATTCAGTACTTC. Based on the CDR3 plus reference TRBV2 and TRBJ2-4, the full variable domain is EPEVTQTPSHQVTQMGQEVILRCVPISNHLYFYWYRQILGQKVEFLVSFYNNEISEKSEIFDDQFSVERPDGSNFTLKIRSTKLEDSAMYFCASSAGAPGWLGENIQYFGAGTRLSVL.